The T cell receptor beta chain described here comes from a study of T cells in Graves' hyperthyroidism and ophthalmopathy (dated by TCRdb to the late 2010s). For the study in its entirety: Peripheral blood samples were taken at the time of initial diagnosis, prior to any treatment. TCR V-J signatures able to tell the groups apart were searched for in a discovery cohort of approximately 95 patients, of whom under 45 had Graves' ophthalmopathy and 55 to 65 had stable Graves' hyperthyroidism. Prospective prediction of ophthalmopathy was tested in an independent validation cohort of about 19 hyperthyroidism patients and approximately 17 patients who later progressed to ophthalmopathy. The 80 to 100 discovery patients were randomly divided into training and test sets at a 7:3 ratio. Thyroid tissue and blood T-cell repertoires from six Graves' hyperthyroidism patients were also compared in the study. After sampling, hyperthyroidism patients received methimazole starting at 30 mg daily, and ophthalmopathy patients received high-dose intravenous methylprednisolone. The paper describes TCR Vbeta CDR3 sequencing of fewer than 150 peripheral blood samples, made up of 43 ophthalmopathy patients, 70 to 75 hyperthyroidism patients and approximately 17 progressor patients.

Stable Graves' hyperthyroidism was defined as no progression to ophthalmopathy during 18 months of follow-up. Hyperthyroidism patients were aged 18 to 65 years and newly diagnosed, with disease duration of less than 2 months. Any patient with an uncontrolled infection, another autoimmune disease, pregnancy or lactation was excluded. Diagnoses were established on the basis of clinical symptoms, serum thyroxine and TRAb, thyroid ultrasound, and orbital computed tomography. PBMCs were isolated from about 9.2 ml of fresh peripheral blood by Ficoll-Paque density gradient centrifugation. Total RNA was extracted using Trizol reagent, and RNA quality was assessed on an Agilent 2100 Bioanalyzer. This clonotype was seen ten or more times. The antigen it binds to is not known. Base qualities are missing; no much larger clone stands one base away. Amplification of TCR beta CDR3 regions was carried out from RNA transcripts. For the first round of RT-PCR on the TCR CDR3, the HTBI primer set was used together with the Qiagen OneStep RT-PCR kit. Libraries were constructed in a second round of multiplex PCR, after which size selection and purification were performed. Libraries were sequenced paired-end with 100 bp reads on an Illumina HiSeq2000. On the study's bioinformatics: SOAPnuke was used to process the raw data, removing reads that contained adapters or uncalled bases, had a mean Phred below 15, or lacked an exact match to the constant primer or identifier. High-quality paired reads were merged with COPE v1.2.5, and unique nucleotide sequences were defined as clonotypes. Clonotypes were aligned to IMGT TRBV, TRBD and TRBJ reference segments using MiTCR v1.1. The analysis was restricted to V-J combinations with a frequency above 0.0001, which together covered approximately 99% of the repertoires. A TCS score was defined as the ratio between F50 (clonal expansion) and ExV (chaos), using BLOSUM62-based TCRdist between CDR3 peptides within each V-J. Welch's t-statistics and random forest reduced around 510 V-J features to roughly 13, which were used in a naive Bayes classifier (R e1071). The raw public reads went through TCRdb reprocessing: fastp at Q25, MiXCR clone calling, in-frame beta chains kept. Entries that share a CDR3 protein sequence are merged under the most common genes and DNA. The V and J calls were not made by the authors but by TCRdb's processing. This sample comprises under 400,000 distinct CDR3 sequences, around 14% of them detected only once. Together, the top ten hold 9.5% to 12% of the sample.

Overall study results and their limits: A 13 V-J signature model separated ophthalmopathy from stable hyperthyroidism, with roughly 88% sensitivity and roughly 81% specificity in cross-validation and 80%/75% in testing. No statistical method was used to set the sample size in advance, and investigators knew the group allocation. Most expanded thyroid clonotypes (frequency above 0.001) were also detected in blood, a finding suggesting that blood repertoires may reflect thyroid immune responses. In validation, the model predicted progression to ophthalmopathy with 60% to 71% sensitivity and about 72% specificity, a median of about six months before onset.

The CDR3, cysteine through phenylalanine, is 14 amino acids long. The entry retains the CDR3 DNA only, 42 bases that are in frame from base 1. The germline ends are 11 bases apart after V is trimmed by 2 bases and J by 4 bases. Via the germline V gene, CDR1 is MNHEY and CDR2 SVGAGI. The receptor comes from a woman aged 60 to 75 with Graves' hyperthyroidism. The source material was blood. The V gene is TRBV6-5 and the J gene is TRBJ1-1, with the identity of the D gene unclear. The DNA sequence reads TGTGCCAGCAGTTACACCAGTTGGAGCACTGAAGCTTTCTTT. Its translation reads: CASSYTSWSTEAFF.